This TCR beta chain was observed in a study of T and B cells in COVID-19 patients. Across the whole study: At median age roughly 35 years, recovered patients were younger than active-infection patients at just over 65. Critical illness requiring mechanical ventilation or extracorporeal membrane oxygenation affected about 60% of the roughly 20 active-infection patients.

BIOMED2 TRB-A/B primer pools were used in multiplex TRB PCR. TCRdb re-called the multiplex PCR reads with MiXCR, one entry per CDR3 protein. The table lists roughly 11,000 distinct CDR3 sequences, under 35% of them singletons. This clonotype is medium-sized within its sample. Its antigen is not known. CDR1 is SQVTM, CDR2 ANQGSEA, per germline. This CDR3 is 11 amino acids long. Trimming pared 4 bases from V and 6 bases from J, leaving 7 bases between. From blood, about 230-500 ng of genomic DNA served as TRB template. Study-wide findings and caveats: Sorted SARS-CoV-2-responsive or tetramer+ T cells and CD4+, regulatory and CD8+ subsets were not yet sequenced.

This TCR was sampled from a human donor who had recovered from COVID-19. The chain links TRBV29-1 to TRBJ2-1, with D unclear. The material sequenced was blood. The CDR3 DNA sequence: TGCAGCGTTGTTGCCTTCAATGAGCAGTTCTTC. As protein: CSVVAFNEQFF.